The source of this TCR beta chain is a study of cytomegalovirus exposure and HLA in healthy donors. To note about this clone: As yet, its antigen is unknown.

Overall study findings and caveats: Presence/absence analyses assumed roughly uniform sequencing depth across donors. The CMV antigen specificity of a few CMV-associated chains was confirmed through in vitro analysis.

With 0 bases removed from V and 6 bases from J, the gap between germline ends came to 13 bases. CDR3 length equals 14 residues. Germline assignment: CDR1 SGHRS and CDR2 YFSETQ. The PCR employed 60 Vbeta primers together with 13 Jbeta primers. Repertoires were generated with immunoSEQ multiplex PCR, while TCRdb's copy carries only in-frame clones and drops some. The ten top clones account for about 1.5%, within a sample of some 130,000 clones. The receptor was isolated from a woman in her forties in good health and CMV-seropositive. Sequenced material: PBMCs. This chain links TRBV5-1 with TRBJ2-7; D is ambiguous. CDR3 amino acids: CASSLALADPEQYF. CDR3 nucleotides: TGCGCCAGCAGCTTGGCCCTGGCAGATCCCGAGCAGTACTTC.